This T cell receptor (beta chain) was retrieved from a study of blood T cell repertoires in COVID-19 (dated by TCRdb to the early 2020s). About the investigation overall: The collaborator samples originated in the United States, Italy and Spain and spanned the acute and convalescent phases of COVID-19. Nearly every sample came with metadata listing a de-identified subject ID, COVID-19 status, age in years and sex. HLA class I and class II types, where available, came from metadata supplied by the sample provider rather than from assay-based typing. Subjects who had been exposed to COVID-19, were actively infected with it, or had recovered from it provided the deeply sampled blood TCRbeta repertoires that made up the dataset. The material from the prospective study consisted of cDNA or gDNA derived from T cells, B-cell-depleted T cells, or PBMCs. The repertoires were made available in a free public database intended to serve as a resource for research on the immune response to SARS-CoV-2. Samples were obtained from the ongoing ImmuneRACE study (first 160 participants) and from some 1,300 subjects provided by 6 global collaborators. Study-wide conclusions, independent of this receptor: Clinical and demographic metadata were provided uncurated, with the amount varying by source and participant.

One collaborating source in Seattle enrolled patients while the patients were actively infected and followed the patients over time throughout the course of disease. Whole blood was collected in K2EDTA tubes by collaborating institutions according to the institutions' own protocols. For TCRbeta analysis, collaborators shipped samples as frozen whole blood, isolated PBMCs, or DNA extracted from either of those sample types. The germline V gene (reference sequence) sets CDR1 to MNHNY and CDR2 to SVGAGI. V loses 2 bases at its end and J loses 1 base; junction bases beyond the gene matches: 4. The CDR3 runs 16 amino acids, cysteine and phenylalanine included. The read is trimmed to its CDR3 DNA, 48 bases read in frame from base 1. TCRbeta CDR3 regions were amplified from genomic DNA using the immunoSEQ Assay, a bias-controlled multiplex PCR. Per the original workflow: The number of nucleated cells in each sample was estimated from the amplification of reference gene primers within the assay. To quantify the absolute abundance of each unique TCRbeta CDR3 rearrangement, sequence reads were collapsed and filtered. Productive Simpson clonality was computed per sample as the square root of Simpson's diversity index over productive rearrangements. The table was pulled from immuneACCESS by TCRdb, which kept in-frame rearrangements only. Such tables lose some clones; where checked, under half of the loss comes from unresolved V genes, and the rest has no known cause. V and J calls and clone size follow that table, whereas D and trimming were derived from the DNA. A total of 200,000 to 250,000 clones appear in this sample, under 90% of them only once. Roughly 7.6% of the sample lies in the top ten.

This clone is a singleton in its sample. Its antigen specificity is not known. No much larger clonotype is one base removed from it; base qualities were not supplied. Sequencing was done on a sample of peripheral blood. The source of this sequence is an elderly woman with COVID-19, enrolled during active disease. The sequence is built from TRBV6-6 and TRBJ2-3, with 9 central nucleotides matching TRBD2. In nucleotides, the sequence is TGTGCCAGCAGTTACACGTTAGCGGGAGGCACAGATACGCAGTATTTT. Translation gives CASSYTLAGGTDTQYF.